Listed below are T cell receptor beta chains from one sample, sequenced in a study of shared clonotypes between healthy human individuals. Only in-frame clones appear in the TCRdb table, and some are missing; sequencing was by immunoSEQ multiplex PCR. The sample has millions of clones, 93% seen once. The material sequenced was naive CD8+ T cells from PBMCs. The receptor set was obtained from a young man in good health. Some clones in this sample may be carry-over from other donors' samples. The CDR3 runs from the conserved cysteine through the conserved F or W. Each record gives: J gene, clone size, V gene, D gene, CDR3 DNA, CDR3 protein. D genes are given only for firm matches. Only some rows state a clone size, as once, few, many or a class for expanded clones.

j_gene: TRBJ1-3
abundance: NA
v_gene: TRBV9
d_gene: NA
CDR3nt: TGTGCCAGCAGCGTAGCTGCGGCGGAAGGAAACACCATATATTTT
CDR3aa: CASSVAAAEGNTIYF

j_gene: TRBJ2-7
abundance: NA
v_gene: TRBV4-1
d_gene: TRBD2
CDR3nt: TGCGCCAGCAGCCAAGTAGCGGGGAGCTCCTACGAGCAGTACTTC
CDR3aa: CASSQVAGSSYEQYF

j_gene: TRBJ1-1
abundance: NA
v_gene: TRBV11-2
d_gene: NA
CDR3nt: TGTGCCAGCAGCTTAGGGGCAGGGTATGCCACTGAAGCTTTCTTT
CDR3aa: CASSLGAGYATEAFF

j_gene: TRBJ1-1
abundance: NA
v_gene: TRBV27
d_gene: NA
CDR3nt: TGTGCCAGCAGTCTGACACCTAACACTGAAGCTTTCTTT
CDR3aa: CASSLTPNTEAFF

j_gene: TRBJ2-5
abundance: NA
v_gene: TRBV28
d_gene: NA
CDR3nt: TGTGCCAGCAGTTTAAACAGGGTGGGAGAGACCCAGTACTTC
CDR3aa: CASSLNRVGETQYF

j_gene: TRBJ2-1
abundance: once
v_gene: TRBV4-1
d_gene: NA
CDR3nt: TGCGCCAGCAGCCAAGATCGCCCGAGACAGGCCGACAATGAGCAGTTCTTC
CDR3aa: CASSQDRPRQADNEQFF

j_gene: TRBJ2-7
abundance: NA
v_gene: TRBV20-1
d_gene: NA
CDR3nt: TGCAGTGCTGGATACGAGCAGTACTTC
CDR3aa: CSAGYEQYF

j_gene: TRBJ1-1
abundance: NA
v_gene: TRBV28
d_gene: NA
CDR3nt: TGTGCCAGCACCCACCTAGGCAACACTGAAGCTTTCTTT
CDR3aa: CASTHLGNTEAFF

j_gene: TRBJ2-2
abundance: NA
v_gene: TRBV9
d_gene: NA
CDR3nt: TGTGCCAGCACCGAGACCCCCAGCGGGGAGCTGTTTTTT
CDR3aa: CASTETPSGELFF

j_gene: TRBJ2-7
abundance: NA
v_gene: TRBV7-3
d_gene: NA
CDR3nt: TGTGCCAGCAGCCCCCTGGCCGCGAAGTATTCCGAGCAGTACTTC
CDR3aa: CASSPLAAKYSEQYF